The 3 T cell receptor beta chains below all came from one sample that was sequenced in a study of blood T cells in healthy people across ages. It was with a sample-barcoded 5' primer and a J-beta primer mix that a second PCR of roughly 7 to 12 cycles was run. One entry per CDR3 protein, called by TCRdb with MiXCR from the 5' RACE reads. The profile shows 1.5 million to 1.8 million distinct CDR3 sequences, less than 45% of them singletons. Sequencing used blood. The receptors originated from a woman between 18 and 29 years old in good health.

The chain combines TRBV20-1 with TRBJ1-3; no clear D. The germline gives CDR1 DFQATT, CDR2 SNEGSKA (reference sequence). The CDR3 totals 16 residues. Trimming left V 5 bases short and J 0 bases short, with 17 bases between. The CDR3 region is CSASTPMTSSGNTIYF. In nucleotides, the CDR3 is TGCAGTGCTTCAACCCCCATGACAAGCTCTGGAAACACCATATATTTT.

This rearrangement joins TRBV7-3 to TRBJ2-2; D ambiguous. The CDR3 length is 16 residues. The V gene's germline CDR1 is SGHTA and CDR2 FQGTGA. Trimming removed 3 bases at V and 2 bases at J, with 13 bases between. The CDR3 reads CASSFSRTGNTGELFF. The CDR3 nucleotides are TGTGCCAGCAGCTTTAGCAGAACGGGTAACACCGGGGAGCTGTTTTTT.

The table lists this clonotype with many counts. The rearrangement joins TRBV10-3 to TRBJ1-5; 10 bases agree with TRBD1. V was clipped by 4 bases and J by 4 bases; unmatched bases: 1. Germline V gives CDR1 ENHRY, CDR2 SYGVKD. CDR3 length: 14 amino acids. CDR3 nucleotides: TGTGCCATCAGTGGGACAGGGGGGAATCAGCCCCAGCATTTT. It specifies CAISGTGGNQPQHF.